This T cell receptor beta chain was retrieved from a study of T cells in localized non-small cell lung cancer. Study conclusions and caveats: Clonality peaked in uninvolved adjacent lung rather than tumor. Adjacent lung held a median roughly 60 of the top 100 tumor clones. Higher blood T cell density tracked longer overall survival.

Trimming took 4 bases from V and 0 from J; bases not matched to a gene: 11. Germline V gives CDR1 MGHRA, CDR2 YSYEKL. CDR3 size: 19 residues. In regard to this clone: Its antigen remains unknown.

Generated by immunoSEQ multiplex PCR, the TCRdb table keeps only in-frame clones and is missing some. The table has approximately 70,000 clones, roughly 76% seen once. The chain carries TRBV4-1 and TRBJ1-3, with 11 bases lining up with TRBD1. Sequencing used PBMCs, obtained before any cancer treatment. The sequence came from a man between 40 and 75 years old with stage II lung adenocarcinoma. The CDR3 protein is CASSPRDRGIPFSGNTIYF. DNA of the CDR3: TGCGCCAGCAGCCCCCGGGACAGGGGGATCCCGTTCTCTGGAAACACCATATATTTT.